This T cell receptor (beta chain) was profiled in a study of T cell responses to AZD1222 COVID-19 vaccine (dated by TCRdb to about 2021). Broadly, across the study: AZD1222 recipients with second doses at about 4 weeks or about 12 weeks were pooled, because spike-specific TCR depth and breadth did not differ between schedules. TCR sequencing covered 230 or so trial participants: 200 to 210 given two doses of AZD1222 and about 26 given two doses of MenACWY control vaccine. Enrollment into the trials was organized by age into subgroups of 18-55, 56-69 and 70-plus years, and those subgroups contained about 160, 30 and 59 TCR-sequenced participants, respectively.

A remark on this clone: Its antigen is unknown. Per-nucleotide qualities are absent, and no much larger clonotype sits a single base away.

The CDR3 measures 16 amino acids from cysteine to phenylalanine. Only the CDR3 region is kept as DNA, spanning 48 bases read in frame from base 1. The CDR3 regions of human TCRbeta chains were analyzed by immunosequencing. The paper's processing steps were these. TCRs in the repertoires were matched against a reference library of SARS-CoV-2-specific TCRs that had been generated with the MIRA antigen-specificity platform. Breadth was defined as the fraction of unique TCRs that were SARS-CoV-2-associated, and depth was defined as the fraction of total T cells that were SARS-CoV-2-associated. Using the MIRA data, every spike-specific TCR was mapped to the spike region that the TCR reacted to and assigned to either a CD4 or a CD8 class. Log10-transformed breadth and depth values were compared by one-way ANOVA with Sidak's multiple comparisons tests. The table was pulled from immuneACCESS by TCRdb, which kept in-frame rearrangements only. Such tables lose some clones; where checked, under half of the loss comes from unresolved V genes, and the rest has no known cause. That table supplies the V and J calls and clone size; D and trimming were determined from the DNA. For this sample there are some 110,000 clones; 84% appear just once. Clones ranked in the top ten supply approximately 10% of the sample.

Summary of the overall study and its limitations: No day 14 peak-response samples were available, so repertoires were characterized only after the peak T cell response. Conclusions about previously exposed vaccinees were limited because only six AZD1222 recipients were SARS-CoV-2 seropositive at baseline. Participants were mostly white British, with more females than males. The authors suggested clonal diversity may have been underestimated. In the small 56-69-year group, the increase in depth fell short of significance, most likely because of low power. A significant rise in spike-specific TCR breadth and depth was observed after two AZD1222 doses relative to day 0 and relative to MenACWY recipients. Epitopes outside the regions mutated in the B.1.351 and B.1.1.7 variants were reportedly recognized by nearly half of the unique spike-specific TCRs. Vaccine-associated CD4 TCRs spanned the whole spike protein, with dominant responses in regions 160-218 and 743-854.

The sample's time point label, decoded: baseline before first vaccination. Vaccinee samples came from UK trials COV001 and COV002, including a single-blind randomized controlled phase 2/3 trial of AZD1222 (ChAdOx1 nCoV-19) in healthy adults. For TCRbeta chain sequencing, PBMC samples from trial participants were taken at day 0 and at day 28 after the second dose. In this chain, TRBV1 is recombined with TRBJ2-1; TRBD2 is the table's D call and was not checked against the DNA. TRBV1 is a pseudogene. The starting material was peripheral blood, obtained on day 0 of AZD1222 vaccination. The clonotype was recovered from an adult in good health. The nucleotides read TGCACCAGCAGCCAAGAGGGCCAAGGCGGGGGCGATGAGCAGTTCTTC. Translated, this is CTSSQEGQGGGDEQFF.